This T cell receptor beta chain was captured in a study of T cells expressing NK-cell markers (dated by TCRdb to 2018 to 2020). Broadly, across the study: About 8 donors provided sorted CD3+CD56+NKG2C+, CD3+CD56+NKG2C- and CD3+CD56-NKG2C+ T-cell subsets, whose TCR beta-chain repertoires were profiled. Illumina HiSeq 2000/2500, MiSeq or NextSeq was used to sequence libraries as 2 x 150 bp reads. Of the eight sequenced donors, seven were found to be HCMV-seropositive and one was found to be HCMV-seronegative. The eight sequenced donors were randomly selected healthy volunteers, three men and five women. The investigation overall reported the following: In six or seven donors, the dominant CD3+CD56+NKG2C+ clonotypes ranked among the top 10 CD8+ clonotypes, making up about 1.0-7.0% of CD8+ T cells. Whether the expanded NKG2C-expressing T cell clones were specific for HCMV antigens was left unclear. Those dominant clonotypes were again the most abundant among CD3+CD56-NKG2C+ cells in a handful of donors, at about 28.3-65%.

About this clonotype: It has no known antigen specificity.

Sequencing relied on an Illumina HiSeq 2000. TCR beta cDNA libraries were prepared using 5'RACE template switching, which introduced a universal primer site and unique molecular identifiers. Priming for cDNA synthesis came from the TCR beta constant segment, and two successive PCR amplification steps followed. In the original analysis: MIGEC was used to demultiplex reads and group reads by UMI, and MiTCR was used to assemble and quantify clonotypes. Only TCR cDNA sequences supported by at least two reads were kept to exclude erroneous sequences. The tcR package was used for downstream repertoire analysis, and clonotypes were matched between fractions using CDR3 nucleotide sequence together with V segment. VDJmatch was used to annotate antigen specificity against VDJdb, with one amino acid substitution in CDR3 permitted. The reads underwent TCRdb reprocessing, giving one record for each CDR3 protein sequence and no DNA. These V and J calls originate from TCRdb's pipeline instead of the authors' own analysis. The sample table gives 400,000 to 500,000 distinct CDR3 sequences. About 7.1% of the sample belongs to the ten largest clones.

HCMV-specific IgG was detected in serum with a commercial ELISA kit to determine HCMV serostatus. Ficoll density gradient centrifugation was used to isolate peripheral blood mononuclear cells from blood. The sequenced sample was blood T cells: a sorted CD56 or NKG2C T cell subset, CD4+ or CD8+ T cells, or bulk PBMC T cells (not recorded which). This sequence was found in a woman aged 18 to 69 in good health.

CDR3 sequence: CASSRGGTGVVGANVLTF. The chain links TRBV5-1 with TRBJ2-6; there is no DNA to check the TCRdb D call of TRBD1. There are 18 amino acids in the CDR3, from cysteine to phenylalanine inclusive. Only the protein sequence is given. The CDR1 and CDR2 encoded by the germline V gene are SGHRS and YFSETQ.